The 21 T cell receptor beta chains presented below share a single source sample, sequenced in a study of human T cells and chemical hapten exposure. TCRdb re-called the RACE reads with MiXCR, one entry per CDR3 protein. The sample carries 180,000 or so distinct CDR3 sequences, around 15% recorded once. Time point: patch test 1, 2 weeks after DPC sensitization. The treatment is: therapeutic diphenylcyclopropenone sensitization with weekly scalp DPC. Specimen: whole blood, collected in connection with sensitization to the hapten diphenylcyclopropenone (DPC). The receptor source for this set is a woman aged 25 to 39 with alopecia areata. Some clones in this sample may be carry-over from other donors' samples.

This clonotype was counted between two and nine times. The CDR3 here is CASRIDRVSNQPQHF. As DNA, the CDR3 is TGTGCCAGCAGAATCGACAGGGTTAGCAATCAGCCCCAGCATTTT. The chain uses TRBV6-5 and TRBJ1-5; 7 nucleotides align to TRBD1. Germline CDR1 and CDR2: MNHEY and SVGAGI. This CDR3 comprises 15 residues. V trimming: 6 bases; J trimming: 0 bases; junction bases outside the gene matches: 5.

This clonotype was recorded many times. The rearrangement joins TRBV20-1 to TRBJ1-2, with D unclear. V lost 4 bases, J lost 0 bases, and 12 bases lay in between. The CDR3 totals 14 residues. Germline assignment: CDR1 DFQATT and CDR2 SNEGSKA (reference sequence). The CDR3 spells CSATITESNYGYTF. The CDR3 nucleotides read TGCAGTGCTACTATCACGGAATCTAACTATGGCTACACCTTC.

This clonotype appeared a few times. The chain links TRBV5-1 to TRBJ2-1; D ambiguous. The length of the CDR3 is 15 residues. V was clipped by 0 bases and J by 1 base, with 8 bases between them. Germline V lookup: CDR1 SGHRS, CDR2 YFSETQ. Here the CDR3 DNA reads TGCGCCAGCAGCTTGGCCATGGGGTCCTACAATGAGCAGTTCTTC. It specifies CASSLAMGSYNEQFF.

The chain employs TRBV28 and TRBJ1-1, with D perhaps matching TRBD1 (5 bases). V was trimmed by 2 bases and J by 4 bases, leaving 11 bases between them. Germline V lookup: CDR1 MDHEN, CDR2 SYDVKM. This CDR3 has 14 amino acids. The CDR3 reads CASSLGPRGTEAFF. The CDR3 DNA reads TGTGCCAGCAGTTTAGGTCCTAGGGGCACTGAAGCTTTCTTT.

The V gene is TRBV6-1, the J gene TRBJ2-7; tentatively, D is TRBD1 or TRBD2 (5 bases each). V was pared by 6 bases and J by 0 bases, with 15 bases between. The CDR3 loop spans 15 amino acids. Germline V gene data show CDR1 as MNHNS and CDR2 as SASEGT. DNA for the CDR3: TGTGCCAGCAGCAAGGGACCCGGAAGCTCCTACGAGCAGTACTTC. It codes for CASSKGPGSSYEQYF.

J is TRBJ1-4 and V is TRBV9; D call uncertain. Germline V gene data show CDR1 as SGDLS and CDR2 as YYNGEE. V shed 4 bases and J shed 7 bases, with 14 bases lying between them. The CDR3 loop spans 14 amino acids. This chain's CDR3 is CASSQSPGTEKLFF. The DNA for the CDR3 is TGTGCCAGCAGCCAGTCCCCGGGTACTGAAAAACTGTTTTTT.

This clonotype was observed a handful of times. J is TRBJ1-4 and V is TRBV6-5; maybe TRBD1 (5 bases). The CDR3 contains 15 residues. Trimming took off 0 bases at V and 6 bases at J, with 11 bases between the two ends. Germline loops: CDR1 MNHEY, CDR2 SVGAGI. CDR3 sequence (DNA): TGTGCCAGCAGTTACTCGGGCAAACAGGATGAAAAACTGTTTTTT. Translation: CASSYSGKQDEKLFF.

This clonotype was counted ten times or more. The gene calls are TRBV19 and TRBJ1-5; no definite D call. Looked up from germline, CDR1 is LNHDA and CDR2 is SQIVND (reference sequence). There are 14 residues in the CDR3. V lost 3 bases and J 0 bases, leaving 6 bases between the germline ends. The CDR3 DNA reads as TGTGCCAGTAGTATTATGGATAGCAATCAGCCCCAGCATTTT. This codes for CASSIMDSNQPQHF.

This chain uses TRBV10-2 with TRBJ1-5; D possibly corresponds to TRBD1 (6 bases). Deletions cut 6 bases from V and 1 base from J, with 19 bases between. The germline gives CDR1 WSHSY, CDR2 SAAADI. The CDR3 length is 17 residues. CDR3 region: CASSPAGGGVSNQPQHF. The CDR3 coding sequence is TGCGCCAGCAGCCCAGCGGGAGGGGGGGTAAGCAATCAGCCCCAGCATTTT.

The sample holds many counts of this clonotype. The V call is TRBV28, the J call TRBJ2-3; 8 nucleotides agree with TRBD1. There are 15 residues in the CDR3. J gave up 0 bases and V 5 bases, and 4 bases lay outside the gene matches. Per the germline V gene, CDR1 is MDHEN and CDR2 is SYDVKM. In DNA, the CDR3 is TGTGCCAGCAGTCCCCAGGGGGCTAGCACAGATACGCAGTATTTT. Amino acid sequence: CASSPQGASTDTQYF.

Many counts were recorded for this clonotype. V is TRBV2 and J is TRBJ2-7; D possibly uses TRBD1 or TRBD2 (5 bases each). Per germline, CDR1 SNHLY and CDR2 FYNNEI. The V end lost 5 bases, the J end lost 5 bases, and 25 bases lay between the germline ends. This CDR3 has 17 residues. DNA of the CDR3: TGTGCCAGCAGTTTTTTTATTTCCGGGACCTCGATCCACGAGCAGTACTTC. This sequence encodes CASSFFISGTSIHEQYF.

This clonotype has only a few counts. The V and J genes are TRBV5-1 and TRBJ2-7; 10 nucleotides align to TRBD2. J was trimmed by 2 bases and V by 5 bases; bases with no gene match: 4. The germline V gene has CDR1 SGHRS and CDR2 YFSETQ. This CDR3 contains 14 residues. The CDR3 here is CASRDLAGAYEQYF. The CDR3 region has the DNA TGCGCCAGCAGGGACCTAGCGGGAGCCTACGAGCAGTACTTC.

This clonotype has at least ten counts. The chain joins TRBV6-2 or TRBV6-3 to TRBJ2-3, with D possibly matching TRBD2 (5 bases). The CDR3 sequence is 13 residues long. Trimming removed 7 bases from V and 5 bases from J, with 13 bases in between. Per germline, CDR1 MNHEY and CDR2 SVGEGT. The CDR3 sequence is CASTKDGVDTQYF. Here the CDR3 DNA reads TGTGCCAGCACCAAGGACGGGGTAGATACGCAGTATTTT.

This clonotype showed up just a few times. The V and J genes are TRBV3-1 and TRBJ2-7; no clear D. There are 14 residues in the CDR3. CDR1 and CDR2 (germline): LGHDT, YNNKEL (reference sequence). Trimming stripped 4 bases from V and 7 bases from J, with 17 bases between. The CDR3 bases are TGTGCCAGCAGCCCTCCATCGCTCGTCCGTGAGCAGTACTTC. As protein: CASSPPSLVREQYF.

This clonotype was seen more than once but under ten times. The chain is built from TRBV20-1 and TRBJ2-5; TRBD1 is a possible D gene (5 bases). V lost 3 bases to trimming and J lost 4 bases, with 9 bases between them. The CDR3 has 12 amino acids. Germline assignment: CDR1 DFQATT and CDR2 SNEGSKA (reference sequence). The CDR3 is CSASTGLETQYF. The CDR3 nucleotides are TGCAGTGCTAGTACAGGTCTAGAGACCCAGTACTTC.

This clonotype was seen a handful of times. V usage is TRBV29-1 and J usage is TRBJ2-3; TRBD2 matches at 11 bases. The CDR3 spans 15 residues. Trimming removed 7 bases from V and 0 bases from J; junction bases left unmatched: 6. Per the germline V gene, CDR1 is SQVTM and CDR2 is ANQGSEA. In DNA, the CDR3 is TGCAGCGCAATGACTAGCGGGATTAGCACAGATACGCAGTATTTT. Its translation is CSAMTSGISTDTQYF.

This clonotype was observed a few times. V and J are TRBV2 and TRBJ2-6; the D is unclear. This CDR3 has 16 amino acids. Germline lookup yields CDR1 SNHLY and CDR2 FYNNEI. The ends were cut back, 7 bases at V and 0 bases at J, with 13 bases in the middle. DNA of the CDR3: TGTGCCAGCATCCCACGAGGCTTCTCTGGGGCCAACGTCCTGACTTTC. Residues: CASIPRGFSGANVLTF.

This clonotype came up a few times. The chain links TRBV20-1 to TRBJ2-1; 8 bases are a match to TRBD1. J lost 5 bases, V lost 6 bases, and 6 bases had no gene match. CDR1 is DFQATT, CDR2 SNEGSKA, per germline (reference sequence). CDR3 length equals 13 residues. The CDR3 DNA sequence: TGCAGTGCCCTGACAGGGGCTAACAATGAGCAGTTCTTC. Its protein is CSALTGANNEQFF.

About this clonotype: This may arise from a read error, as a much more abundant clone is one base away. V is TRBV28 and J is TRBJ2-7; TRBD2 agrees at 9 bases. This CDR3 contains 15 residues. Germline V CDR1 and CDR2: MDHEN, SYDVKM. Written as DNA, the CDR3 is TGTGGCAGCAGTCCTGGAGGTAGCGGGAGCTACGAGCAGTACTTC. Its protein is CGSSPGGSGSYEQYF.

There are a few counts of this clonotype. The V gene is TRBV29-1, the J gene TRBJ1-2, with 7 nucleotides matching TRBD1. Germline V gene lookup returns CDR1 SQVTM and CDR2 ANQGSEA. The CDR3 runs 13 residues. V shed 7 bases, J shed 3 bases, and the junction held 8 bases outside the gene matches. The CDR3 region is CSAATGEHYGYTF. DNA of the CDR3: TGCAGCGCAGCAACAGGGGAACACTATGGCTACACCTTC.

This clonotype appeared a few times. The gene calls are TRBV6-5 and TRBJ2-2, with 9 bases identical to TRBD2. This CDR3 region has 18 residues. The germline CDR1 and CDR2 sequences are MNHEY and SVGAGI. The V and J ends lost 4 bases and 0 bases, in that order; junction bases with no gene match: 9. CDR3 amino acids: CASSSLPIAGANTGELFF. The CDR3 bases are TGTGCCAGCAGTTCCCTCCCTATAGCGGGGGCGAACACCGGGGAGCTGTTTTTT.